One sample yielded the 4 T cell receptor beta chains listed below, sequenced in a study of T cell repertoires in cytomegalovirus infection. TCRdb re-called the reads through MiXCR, storing one row per CDR3 protein. The table lists roughly 240,000 distinct CDR3 sequences, about 7% of them singletons. Sequencing used PBMCs. The receptors shown here come from a human donor in good health (CMV status not recorded). Some clones in this sample may be carry-over from other donors' samples.

This clonotype was observed many times. The chain links TRBV7-2 to TRBJ1-1; D not resolved. The V gene's germline CDR1 is SGHTA and CDR2 FQGNSA. With 2 bases removed from V and 0 bases from J, the gap between germline ends came to 13 bases. The CDR3 spans 16 residues. CDR3 loop: CASSLMRAVMNTEAFF. The DNA for the CDR3 is TGTGCCAGCAGCTTAATGAGGGCGGTCATGAACACTGAAGCTTTCTTT.

This clonotype occurred many times. The J gene is TRBJ2-7, the V gene TRBV7-2; maybe TRBD2 (6 bases). Trimming stripped 2 bases from V and 3 bases from J, with 8 bases between. Germline V gene sequence: CDR1 SGHTA, CDR2 FQGNSA. This CDR3 contains 13 residues. CDR3 in DNA: TGTGCCAGCAGCTTAAACGGGGGCTACGAGCAGTACTTC. Translation: CASSLNGGYEQYF.

This clonotype was recorded many times. J is TRBJ1-5 and V is TRBV2, with no clear D. Trimming removed 2 bases at V and 3 bases at J, with 8 bases between. The CDR3 has 14 amino acids. The germline V gene encodes CDR1 SNHLY and CDR2 FYNNEI. Written as DNA, the CDR3 is TGTGCCAGCAGTGAAACCGTCCTCAATCAGCCCCAGCATTTT. It codes for CASSETVLNQPQHF.

As DNA, the CDR3 is TGTGCCAGCAGCCAAGTGGGCAGGGGGATCTATGGCTACACCTTC. It encodes CASSQVGRGIYGYTF. The chain has TRBV14 and TRBJ1-2, with 7 bases lining up with TRBD1. This CDR3 contains 15 residues. CDR1 and CDR2 from the germline V gene are SGHDN and FVKESK. J gave up 4 bases and V 1 base, and 6 bases lay outside the gene matches.